Sequencing of this TCR beta chain was carried out in a study of cytomegalovirus exposure and HLA in healthy donors. Across the study: Prior work identified around 110 million unique TCR beta sequences in approximately 200 million T cells.

Between the trimmed V and J ends, which lost 1 base and 4 bases, there was a span of 8 bases. The CDR3 is 13 amino acids. Germline-derived CDR1 and CDR2 are SGHNT and YYREEE (reference sequence). The PCR made use of 60 Vbeta and 13 Jbeta primers. TCRdb's table, derived via immunoSEQ multiplex PCR, lists solely in-frame clones and lacks some. The sample shows roughly 100,000 clones, around three fifths of them seen only once. The sequencing input was PBMCs. This chain joins TRBV5-4 and TRBJ2-5; maybe TRBD2 (5 bases). This receptor was taken from a woman aged 50 to 65 in good health and CMV-seropositive. The CDR3: CASSLYRGETQYF. The DNA for the CDR3 is TGTGCCAGCAGCTTGTACCGGGGAGAGACCCAGTACTTC. The full variable domain, completed using reference TRBV5-4 and TRBJ2-5, is ETGVTQSPTHLIKTRGQQVTLRCSSQSGHNTVSWYQQALGQGPQFIFQYYREEENGRGNFPPRFSGLQFPNYSSELNVNALELDDSALYLCASSLYRGETQYFGPGTRLLVL.